The 14 T cell receptor beta chains presented below share a single source sample, sequenced in a study of T-cell reconstitution after alpha-beta-depleted transplantation in children. Unique molecular identifiers were incorporated into the prepared TCRbeta library. TCRdb ran MiXCR on the PCR reads and lists one entry per CDR3 protein. The sample contains some 600,000 distinct CDR3 sequences, approximately 12% of which appear only once. The sequencing here drew on PBMCs, mostly from graft donor cells, taken 360 days after TCRalphabeta/CD19-depleted stem cell transplant. These receptors originate from a male patient younger than 18 who had a stem cell transplant for acute myeloid leukemia, so the T cells may come from the graft donor.

CDR3 sequence (DNA): TGCAGTGCCAGGGTCGAAGTCGGGCAGTACTTC. This translates into CSARVEVGQYF. The chain links TRBV20-1 to TRBJ2-7, with D perhaps TRBD1 (5 bases). Trimming took 6 bases from V and 9 from J, leaving 15 bases between them. Per germline, CDR1 DFQATT and CDR2 SNEGSKA (reference sequence). The CDR3 runs 11 residues.

The gene calls are TRBV24-1 and TRBJ1-2; D is unresolved. CDR3 length: 13 residues. Germline V gives CDR1 KGHDR, CDR2 SFDVKD. V was cut by 5 bases and J by 8 bases, with 14 bases left in between. The CDR3 DNA reads as TGTGCCACCAGTGCGCCCCGTGTGGACGGCTACACCTTC. This codes for CATSAPRVDGYTF.

Remarks on this clonotype: This may be a read error, as it is one base from a much larger clone. V and J are TRBV28 and TRBJ2-7; D is unclear. This CDR3 comprises 14 residues. Germline V lookup: CDR1 MDHEN, CDR2 SYDVKM. CDR3 residues: CASSLRAPSNEQYF. The CDR3 bases are TGTGCCAGCAGTTTACGAGCACCCTCCAACGAGCAGTACTTC. Using reference TRBV28 and TRBJ2-7 for the parts outside the CDR3, the full variable domain is DVKVTQSSRYLVKRTGEKVFLECVQDMDHENMFWYRQDPGLGLRLIYFSYDVKMKEKGDIPEGYSVSREKKERFSLILESASTNQTSMYLCASSLRAPSNEQYFGPGTRLTVT.

This clonotype was picked up a small number of times. This chain connects TRBV29-1 to TRBJ1-2; maybe TRBD1 (5 bases). The CDR3 covers 11 residues. Germline CDR1 is SQVTM and CDR2 is ANQGSEA. Between the trimmed V and J ends, which lost 6 bases and 7 bases, there was a span of 12 bases. This chain's CDR3 is CSVRDRAGYTF. The CDR3 nucleotides read TGCAGCGTACGGGACCGCGCTGGCTACACCTTC. Full variable domain (rest looked up from reference TRBV29-1 and TRBJ1-2): SAVISQKPSRDICQRGTSLTIQCQVDSQVTMMFWYRQQPGQSLTLIATANQGSEATYESGFVIDKFPISRPNLTFSTLTVSNMSPEDSSIYLCSVRDRAGYTFGSGTRLTVV.

This clonotype was seen a few times. The V call is TRBV20-1, the J call TRBJ2-5; TRBD2 matches at 7 bases. V was pared by 5 bases and J by 5 bases, with 8 bases of the junction left unmatched. Germline V lookup: CDR1 DFQATT, CDR2 SNEGSKA (reference sequence). CDR3 length equals 13 residues. This CDR3 reads CSAQDQRDETQYF. The CDR3 DNA follows: TGCAGTGCTCAAGACCAGCGGGACGAGACCCAGTACTTC.

This clonotype came up many times. The V and J genes are TRBV29-1 and TRBJ1-2, with 9 bases aligning to TRBD1. The CDR3 consists of 16 residues. V lost 4 bases to trimming and J lost 4 bases; unmatched junction nucleotides: 13. The germline gives CDR1 SQVTM, CDR2 ANQGSEA. The CDR3 coding sequence is TGCAGCGTTGGGGCCCCTTCTGGGACAGGGCTCTATGGCTACACCTTC. Translation: CSVGAPSGTGLYGYTF.

The V and J genes are TRBV5-1 and TRBJ2-2; possibly TRBD2 for D (5 bases). Trimming left V 5 bases short and J 6 bases short, with 11 bases between. The CDR3 covers 13 residues. Germline V gives CDR1 SGHRS, CDR2 YFSETQ. This chain's CDR3 is CASRRYGAGELFF. The CDR3 coding sequence is TGCGCCAGCAGGCGGTACGGGGCCGGGGAGCTGTTTTTT.

Here the CDR3 reads CSVVGQRGPYEQYF. The CDR3, as DNA: TGCAGCGTTGTCGGCCAGCGGGGTCCCTACGAGCAGTACTTC. The chain employs TRBV29-1 and TRBJ2-7, with 7 nucleotides matching TRBD2. CDR1 and CDR2 from the germline V gene are SQVTM and ANQGSEA. The CDR3 contains 14 residues. The V gene end was trimmed by 4 bases and the J gene end by 2 bases; junction bases not matched to a gene: 8.

The sample holds a few counts of this clonotype. V gene TRBV15 combines with J gene TRBJ2-7; 7 bases line up with TRBD1. CDR3 length: 16 residues. Germline loops: CDR1 LNHNV, CDR2 YYDKDF (reference sequence). V was clipped by 1 base and J by 2 bases; unmatched bases: 8. The CDR3 region has the DNA TGTGCCACCAGCAGAGGGGGGACAGATATAACCTACGAGCAGTACTTC. This encodes CATSRGGTDITYEQYF.

This clonotype was detected ten times or more. The chain is built from TRBV28 and TRBJ2-1, with TRBD1 matching 7 bases. The CDR3 runs to 15 residues. Unmatched junction bases numbered 6, after V lost 1 base and J lost 6 bases. Per germline, CDR1 MDHEN and CDR2 SYDVKM. The CDR3 spells CASSLSGGISNEQFF. CDR3 bases: TGTGCCAGCAGTTTATCAGGGGGAATCTCCAATGAGCAGTTCTTC. Full variable domain (remainder filled in from reference TRBV28 and TRBJ2-1): DVKVTQSSRYLVKRTGEKVFLECVQDMDHENMFWYRQDPGLGLRLIYFSYDVKMKEKGDIPEGYSVSREKKERFSLILESASTNQTSMYLCASSLSGGISNEQFFGPGTRLTVL.

V and J are TRBV7-9 and TRBJ2-5; 11 positions match TRBD2. The junction had 8 bases not matched to a gene; V was cut back by 3 bases and J by 5 bases. Per the germline V gene, CDR1 is SEHNR and CDR2 is FQNEAQ (reference sequence). The CDR3 length is 16 residues. The CDR3 DNA sequence: TGTGCCAGCAGCTTGCTTAGCGGGAGGGCCAGGGAGACCCAGTACTTC. Translating gives CASSLLSGRARETQYF.

This chain joins TRBV11-2 and TRBJ2-7, with a possible D match to TRBD1 (5 bases). This CDR3 is built from 16 residues. With 0 bases removed from V and 2 bases from J, the gap between germline ends came to 14 bases. Germline CDR1 is SGHAT and CDR2 is FQNNGV. This CDR3 is CASSLDRIARAYEQYF. In DNA form, the CDR3 reads TGTGCCAGCAGCTTAGATCGAATAGCCAGGGCCTACGAGCAGTACTTC.

In this sample, this clonotype turned up once. A much larger clonotype is one base distant, so this may be a read error. The J gene is TRBJ2-7, the V gene TRBV28; 9 bases agree with TRBD1. Germline CDR1 reads MDHEN; CDR2 reads SYDVKM. V trimming: 5 bases; J trimming: 2 bases; junction bases outside the gene matches: 7. The CDR3 runs 15 residues. The CDR3 coding sequence is TGTGCCAGCAGTGCCCCCGGGACAGGGACCTACGAGCAGTACTTC. This encodes CASSAPGTGTYEQYF.

Ten or more counts support this clonotype. The CDR3, as DNA: TGTGCCAGCAGTTTTTTATTGGTTGGGTCCGAGCAGTACTTC. It translates to CASSFLLVGSEQYF. The chain carries TRBV12-3 or TRBV12-4 and TRBJ2-7; D unclear. The CDR3 has 14 residues. V shed 3 bases and J shed 6 bases, with 15 bases lying between them.